The 10 T cell receptor beta chains listed next were all sequenced from one sample in a study of T cell repertoires in aging, cancer and after chemotherapy. Multiplex touch-down PCR with TRB-A/B primers amplified rearranged V-D-J TRB sequences. TCRdb fed the multiplex PCR reads into MiXCR, producing one record per CDR3 protein. This table has about 8,000 distinct CDR3 sequences, 45% to 65% appearing once. TCR beta rearrangements were amplified from peripheral blood genomic DNA. The sequencing input was blood. All receptors come from a human donor in good health.

V is TRBV6-5 and J is TRBJ2-2; the D gene is possibly TRBD2 (6 bases). This CDR3 contains 14 residues. Trimming cost V 6 bases and J 3 bases, with 11 bases left between them. CDR1 is MNHEY and CDR2 is SVGAGI in the germline V gene. This chain's CDR3 is CASRRRADTGELFF. DNA of the CDR3: TGTGCCAGCAGACGGAGGGCGGACACCGGGGAGCTGTTTTTT.

This clonotype was observed once. The chain is built from TRBV6-1 and TRBJ1-6; 8 positions agree with TRBD1. Trimming took 6 bases from V and 5 from J; bases not matched to a gene: 3. This CDR3 has 14 amino acids. The germline V gene has CDR1 MNHNS and CDR2 SASEGT. CDR3 sequence: CASRLTGDNSPLHF. DNA for the CDR3: TGTGCCAGCAGATTGACAGGGGATAATTCACCCCTCCACTTT.

The chain is built from TRBV6-5 and TRBJ2-7, with 7 nucleotides matching TRBD1. This CDR3 comprises 15 residues. The J segment lost 0 bases and the V segment lost 4 bases, leaving 6 bases of the junction unmatched. Per the germline V gene, CDR1 is MNHEY and CDR2 is SVGAGI. The CDR3 reads CASSFGQASSYEQYF. The CDR3 DNA follows: TGTGCCAGCAGTTTCGGACAGGCCAGCTCCTACGAGCAGTACTTC.

This clonotype was counted only a few times. V gene TRBV19 combines with J gene TRBJ2-6, with D unclear. V shed 3 bases and J shed 0 bases, with 6 bases lying between them. Per germline, CDR1 LNHDA and CDR2 SQIVND (reference sequence). This CDR3 contains 15 residues. CDR3 sequence (DNA): TGTGCCAGTAGTATTCTGGGCTCTGGGGCCAACGTCCTGACTTTC. Translating it yields CASSILGSGANVLTF. The complete variable domain, with remaining parts taken from reference TRBV19 and TRBJ2-6, reads DGGITQSPKYLFRKEGQNVTLSCEQNLNHDAMYWYRQDPGQGLRLIYYSQIVNDFQKGDIAEGYSVSREKKESFPLTVTSAQKNPTAFYLCASSILGSGANVLTFGAGSRLTVL.

The chain employs TRBV30 and TRBJ2-1, with 10 bases matching TRBD2. Germline trimming cut 2 bases from V and 15 bases from J; bases unmatched to any gene: 13. The CDR3 contains 14 residues. Germline CDR1 is GTSNPN and CDR2 is SVGIG (reference sequence). This CDR3 reads CAWSLSTLAGAPFF. In nucleotides, the CDR3 is TGTGCCTGGAGTCTCAGTACTCTAGCGGGAGCCCCGTTCTTC.

CDR3 in DNA: TGCAGTGCTAAGTTATGGACGGGGGAGACCCAGTACTTC. It translates to CSAKLWTGETQYF. The V call is TRBV20-1, the J call TRBJ2-5; D is perhaps TRBD2 (5 bases). With 4 bases removed from V and 5 bases from J, the gap between germline ends came to 14 bases. CDR1 and CDR2 from the germline V gene are DFQATT and SNEGSKA (reference sequence). The CDR3 length is 13 residues.

This chain uses TRBV19 with TRBJ1-5; no clear D. The V gene's germline CDR1 is LNHDA and CDR2 SQIVND (reference sequence). The CDR3 covers 16 residues. V was shortened by 11 bases and J by 0 bases, with 20 bases between the two germline ends. The CDR3 nucleotides are TGTGCCTCTTCCCCCGGCGCCTCCTTTAGCAATCAGCCCCAGCATTTT. Protein product: CASSPGASFSNQPQHF.

The chain couples TRBV5-6 to TRBJ2-3, with 8 nucleotides matching TRBD1. The CDR3 length is 14 residues. The V and J ends lost 0 bases and 5 bases, in that order; junction bases with no gene match: 2. Germline V CDR1 and CDR2: SGHDT, YYEEEE. CDR3 amino acids: CASSLAGQVDTQYF. Written as DNA, the CDR3 is TGTGCCAGCAGCTTGGCGGGACAGGTAGATACGCAGTATTTT.

The rearrangement joins TRBV27 to TRBJ2-5, with a tentative D call TRBD2 (6 bases). CDR1 MNHEY and CDR2 SMNVEV come from the germline V gene (reference sequence). The V and J ends lost 0 bases and 5 bases respectively, with 25 bases between them. The length of the CDR3 is 19 residues. The CDR3 nucleotides are TGTGCCAGCAGTTTATCGGGACTGCCACAGATTACCGGGAAGGAGACCCAGTACTTC. Translating gives CASSLSGLPQITGKETQYF.

CDR3 sequence reads: CASLYGTPQSPLHF. DNA of the CDR3: TGTGCCTCCCTTTACGGGACACCGCAGTCACCCCTCCACTTT. This chain joins TRBV30 and TRBJ1-6, with D perhaps matching TRBD1 (6 bases). The CDR3 has 14 amino acids. Deletions cut 7 bases from V and 10 bases from J, with 20 bases between. The germline V gene encodes CDR1 GTSNPN and CDR2 SVGIG (reference sequence). The entire variable domain, with the rest obtained from reference TRBV30 and TRBJ1-6, is as follows: SQTIHQWPATLVQPVGSPLSLECTVEGTSNPNLYWYRQAAGRGLQLLFYSVGIGQISSEVPQNLSASRPQDRQFILSSKKLLLSDSGFYLCASLYGTPQSPLHFGNGTRLTVT.